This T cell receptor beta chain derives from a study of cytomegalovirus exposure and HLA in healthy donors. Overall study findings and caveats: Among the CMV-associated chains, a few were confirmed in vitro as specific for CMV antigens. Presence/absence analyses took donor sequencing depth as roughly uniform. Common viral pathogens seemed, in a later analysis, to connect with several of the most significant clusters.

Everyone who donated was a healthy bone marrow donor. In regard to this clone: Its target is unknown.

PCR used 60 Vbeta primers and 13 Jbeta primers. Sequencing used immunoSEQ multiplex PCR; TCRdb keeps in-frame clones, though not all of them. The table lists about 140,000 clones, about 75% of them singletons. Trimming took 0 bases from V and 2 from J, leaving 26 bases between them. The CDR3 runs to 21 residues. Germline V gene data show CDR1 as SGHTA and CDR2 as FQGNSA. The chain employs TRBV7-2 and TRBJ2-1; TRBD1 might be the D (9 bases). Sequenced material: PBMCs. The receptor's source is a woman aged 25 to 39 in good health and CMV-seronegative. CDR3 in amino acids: CASSLAGDREGGGITYNEQFF. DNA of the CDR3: TGTGCCAGCAGCTTAGCCGGGGACAGGGAGGGCGGGGGGATTACCTACAATGAGCAGTTCTTC.